The 4 T cell receptor beta chains in this list originate from one sample, sequenced in a study of T cell repertoires in cytomegalovirus infection. One entry per CDR3 protein results from TCRdb running MiXCR on the reads. The table includes 200,000 or so distinct CDR3 sequences, over 25% detected once. Input material: PBMCs. The receptors stem from a human donor in good health (CMV status not recorded). Some clones in this sample may be carry-over from other donors' samples.

The rearrangement joins TRBV6-2 or TRBV6-3 to TRBJ1-1; no reliable D call. The CDR3 totals 13 residues. V lost 6 bases to trimming and J lost 4 bases, with 12 bases between them. The germline V gene encodes CDR1 MNHEY and CDR2 SVGEGT. CDR3 sequence: CASRNTRVTEAFF. The CDR3 DNA reads TGTGCCAGCAGGAACACAAGGGTCACTGAAGCTTTCTTT.

The V gene is TRBV29-1, the J gene TRBJ2-3; 12 positions match TRBD2. Germline V gene sequence: CDR1 SQVTM, CDR2 ANQGSEA. Losses at the gene ends were 8 bases for V and 4 bases for J; bases not matched to a gene: 22. This CDR3 spans 19 amino acids. Here the CDR3 DNA reads TGCAGCCTATCACCCTATACTAGCGGGGGGCCCCCGGCTGCAGATACGCAGTATTTT. Amino acids: CSLSPYTSGGPPAADTQYF.

There are a few counts of this clonotype. This chain links TRBV7-2 with TRBJ2-4; TRBD2 agrees at 12 bases. CDR1 is SGHTA and CDR2 is FQGNSA in the germline V gene. The CDR3 has 14 amino acids. Trimming cost V 6 bases and J 10 bases; bases outside gene matches: 7. The CDR3 nucleotides read TGTGCCAGCAGAACTAGCGGGGGGCCCTTGATTCAGTACTTC. It is translated as CASRTSGGPLIQYF.

This clonotype was picked up a small number of times. The genes are TRBV6-2 or TRBV6-3 and TRBJ1-5; no reliable D call. The CDR3 is 14 residues long. Trimming pared 3 bases from V and 7 bases from J, leaving 13 bases between. Per the germline V gene, CDR1 is MNHEY and CDR2 is SVGEGT. CDR3 amino acids: CASSYGGREQPQHF. The CDR3 region has the DNA TGTGCCAGCAGTTATGGCGGGCGAGAACAGCCCCAGCATTTT.